The T cell receptor (beta chain) described here comes from a study of blood T cell repertoires in COVID-19 (TCRdb year 2020). About the full investigation: Collaborator samples came from the United States, Italy and Spain and covered acute and convalescent phases of COVID-19. The repertoires were released in a freely available public database meant as a resource for research on the immune response to SARS-CoV-2. Nearly every sample came with metadata listing a de-identified subject ID, COVID-19 status, age in years and sex. Deeply sampled blood TCRbeta repertoires from subjects exposed to, actively infected with, or recovered from COVID-19 were included in the dataset. Where HLA class I and class II types were available, the types were taken from metadata supplied by the sample provider, not from assay-based typing. The samples were drawn from the first 160 participants of the ongoing ImmuneRACE study and from 1,254 subjects provided by 6 global collaborators. The material from the prospective study consisted of cDNA or gDNA derived from T cells, B-cell-depleted T cells, or PBMCs. What the study reported, not specific to this receptor: How much clinical and demographic metadata was included differed by source and by participant, and the metadata was provided uncurated.

TCRbeta CDR3 regions were amplified from genomic DNA using the immunoSEQ Assay, a bias-controlled multiplex PCR. The source study handled its data this way. Nucleated cell counts per sample were estimated from amplification of reference gene primers within the assay. To quantify the absolute abundance of each unique TCRbeta CDR3 rearrangement, sequence reads were collapsed and filtered. For each sample, productive Simpson clonality was calculated as the square root of Simpson's diversity index over productive rearrangements. Drawn from immuneACCESS, this table holds only the in-frame rearrangements with V and J called that TCRdb kept. Clones are partly lost; checked studies trace under half to an unresolved V gene and leave the rest unexplained. From that table come the V and J calls and clone size; the DNA was used to work out D and trimming. Present in this sample are 150,000 to 200,000 clones, just under 95% of which were seen just once. About 4.5% of the sample rests with the top ten.

Whole blood was collected in K2EDTA tubes by collaborating institutions according to the institutions' own protocols. For TCRbeta analysis, collaborators shipped samples as frozen whole blood, isolated PBMCs, or DNA extracted from either of those sample types. The CDR3 holds 12 amino acids from the cysteine to the phenylalanine. The retained sequence is limited to the CDR3, 36 bases, with the frame set at the first base. From a lookup of the germline V gene, CDR1 and CDR2 are MDHEN and SYDVKM. A remark on this clone: Its target antigen remains unknown. Its ends do not fully match the called genes, so a read error is possible.

The chain employs TRBV28 and TRBJ2-1; there is no confident call for the D gene. The sequence came from a woman aged 50 to 60 with acute or convalescent COVID-19. Sequencing input: peripheral blood. The CDR3 loop reads CASSFSSNEQFF. The nucleotides are TGTGCCAGCAGTTTCTCCTCCAATGAGCAGTTCTTC.